The clone carrying this T cell receptor beta chain was observed at least ten times. The CDR3 covers 13 residues. V was pared by 4 bases and J by 4 bases, with 9 bases between. The record originates from a study of T-cell reconstitution after alpha-beta-depleted transplantation in children. Unique molecular identifiers were built into the TCRbeta library. MiXCR, applied by TCRdb to the PCR reads, yields one record per CDR3 protein. The data hold over 200,000 distinct CDR3 sequences, with approximately 10% observed a single time. This TCR derives from a child younger than two with acute myeloid leukemia, due to receive a stem cell transplant. Material: PBMCs, obtained before TCRalphabeta/CD19-depleted stem cell transplant. The chain uses TRBV12-3 or TRBV12-4 and TRBJ2-3; D is unclear. The CDR3, as DNA: TGTGCCAGCAGTTATGGCGGACCAGATACGCAGTATTTT. This encodes CASSYGGPDTQYF.